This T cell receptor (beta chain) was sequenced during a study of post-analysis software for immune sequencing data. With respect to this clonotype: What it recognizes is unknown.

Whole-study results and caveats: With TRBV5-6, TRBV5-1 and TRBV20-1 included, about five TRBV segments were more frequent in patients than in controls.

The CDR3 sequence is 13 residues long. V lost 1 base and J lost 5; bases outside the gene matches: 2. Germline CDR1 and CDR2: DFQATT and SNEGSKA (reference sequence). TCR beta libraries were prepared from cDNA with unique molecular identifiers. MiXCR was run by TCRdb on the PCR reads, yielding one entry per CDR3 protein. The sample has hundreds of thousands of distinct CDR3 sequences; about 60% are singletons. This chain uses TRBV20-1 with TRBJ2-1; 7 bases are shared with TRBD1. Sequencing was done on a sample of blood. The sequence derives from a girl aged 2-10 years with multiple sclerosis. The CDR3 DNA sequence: TGCAGTGCTAGAGTAGACAGGGACAATGAGCAGTTCTTC. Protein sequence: CSARVDRDNEQFF.